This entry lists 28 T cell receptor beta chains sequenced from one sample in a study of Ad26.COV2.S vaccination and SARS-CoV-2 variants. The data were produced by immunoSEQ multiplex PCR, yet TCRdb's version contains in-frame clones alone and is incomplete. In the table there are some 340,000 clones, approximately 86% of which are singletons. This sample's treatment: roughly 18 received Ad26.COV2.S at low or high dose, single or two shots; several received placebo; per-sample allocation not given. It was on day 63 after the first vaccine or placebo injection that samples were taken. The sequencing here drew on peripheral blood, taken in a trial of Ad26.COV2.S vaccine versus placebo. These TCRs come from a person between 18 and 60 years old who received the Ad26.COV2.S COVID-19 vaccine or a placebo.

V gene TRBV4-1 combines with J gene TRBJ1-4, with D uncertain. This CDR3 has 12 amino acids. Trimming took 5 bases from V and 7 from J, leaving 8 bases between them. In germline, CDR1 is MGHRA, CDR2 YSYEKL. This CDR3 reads CASSLSGEKLFF. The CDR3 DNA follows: TGCGCCAGCAGCTTAAGCGGTGAAAAACTGTTTTTT.

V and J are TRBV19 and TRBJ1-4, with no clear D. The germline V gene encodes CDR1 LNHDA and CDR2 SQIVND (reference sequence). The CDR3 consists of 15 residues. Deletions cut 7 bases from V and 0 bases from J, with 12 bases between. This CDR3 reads CASTLLSATNEKLFF. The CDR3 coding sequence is TGTGCCAGTACCTTGCTTTCCGCAACTAATGAAAAACTGTTTTTT.

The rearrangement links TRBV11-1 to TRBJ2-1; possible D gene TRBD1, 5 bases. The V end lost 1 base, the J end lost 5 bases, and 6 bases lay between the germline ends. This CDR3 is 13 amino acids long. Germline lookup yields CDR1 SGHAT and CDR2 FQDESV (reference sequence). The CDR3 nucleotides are TGTGCCAGCAGCTTAGACAGGAACAATGAGCAGTTCTTC. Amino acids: CASSLDRNNEQFF.

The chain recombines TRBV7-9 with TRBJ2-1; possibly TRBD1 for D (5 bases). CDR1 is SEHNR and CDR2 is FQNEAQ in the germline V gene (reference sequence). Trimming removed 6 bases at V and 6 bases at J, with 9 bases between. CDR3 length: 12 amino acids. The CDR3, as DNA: TGTGCCAGCAGTTCAGGGTTCAATGAGCAGTTCTTC. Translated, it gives CASSSGFNEQFF.

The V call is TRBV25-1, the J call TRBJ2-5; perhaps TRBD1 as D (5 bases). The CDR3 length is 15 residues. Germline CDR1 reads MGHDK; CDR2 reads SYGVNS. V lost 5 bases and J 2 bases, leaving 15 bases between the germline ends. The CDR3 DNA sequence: TGTGCCAGCAGTAGTTTGACAGACATACAAGAGACCCAGTACTTC. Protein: CASSSLTDIQETQYF.

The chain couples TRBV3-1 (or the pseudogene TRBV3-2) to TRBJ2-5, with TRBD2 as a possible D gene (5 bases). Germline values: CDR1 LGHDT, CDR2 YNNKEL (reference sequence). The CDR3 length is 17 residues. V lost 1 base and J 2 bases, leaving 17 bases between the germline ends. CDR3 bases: TGTGCCAGCAGCCAAGTAATTGGTCAACTAGGGCAAGAGACCCAGTACTTC. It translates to CASSQVIGQLGQETQYF.

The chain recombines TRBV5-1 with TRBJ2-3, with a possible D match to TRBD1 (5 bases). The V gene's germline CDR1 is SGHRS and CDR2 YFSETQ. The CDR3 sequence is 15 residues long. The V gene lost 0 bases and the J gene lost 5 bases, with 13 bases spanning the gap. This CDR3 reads CASSLGLAQGDTQYF. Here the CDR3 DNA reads TGCGCCAGCAGCTTGGGGTTAGCTCAGGGAGATACGCAGTATTTT.

The CDR3 DNA reads TGTGCCAGCAGTCCGAGCGGGGGTCGCTACAATGAGCAGTTCTTC. Amino acids: CASSPSGGRYNEQFF. V usage is TRBV28 and J usage is TRBJ2-1; TRBD2 matches at 8 bases. The CDR3 runs to 15 residues. V was clipped by 5 bases and J by 3 bases; unmatched bases: 6. Germline assignment: CDR1 MDHEN and CDR2 SYDVKM.

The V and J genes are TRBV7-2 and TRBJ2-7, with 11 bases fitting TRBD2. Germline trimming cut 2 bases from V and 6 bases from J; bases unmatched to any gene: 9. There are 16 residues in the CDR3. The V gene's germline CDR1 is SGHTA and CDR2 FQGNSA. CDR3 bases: TGTGCCAGCAGCTTATCCGGACTAGCGGGCTATAGCGAGCAGTACTTC. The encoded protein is CASSLSGLAGYSEQYF.

CDR3 loop: CASSSGTSGGGPVETQYF. In DNA form, the CDR3 reads TGTGCCAGCAGCTCCGGGACTAGCGGGGGTGGGCCAGTGGAGACCCAGTACTTC. This chain connects TRBV5-4 to TRBJ2-5; 14 bases are a match to TRBD2. Germline V CDR1 and CDR2: SGHNT, YYREEE (reference sequence). This CDR3 region has 18 residues. V was pared by 3 bases and J by 5 bases, with 12 bases of the junction left unmatched.

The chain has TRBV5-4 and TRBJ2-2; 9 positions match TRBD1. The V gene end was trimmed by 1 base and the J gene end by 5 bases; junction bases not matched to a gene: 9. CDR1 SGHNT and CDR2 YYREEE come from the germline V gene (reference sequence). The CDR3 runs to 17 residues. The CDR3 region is CASSLPGTGMGTGELFF. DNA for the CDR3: TGTGCCAGCAGCTTGCCCGGGACAGGGATGGGAACCGGGGAGCTGTTTTTT.

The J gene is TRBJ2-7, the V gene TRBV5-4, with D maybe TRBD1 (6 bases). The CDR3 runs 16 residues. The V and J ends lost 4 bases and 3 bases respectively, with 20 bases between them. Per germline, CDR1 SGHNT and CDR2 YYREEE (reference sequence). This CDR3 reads CASSGATGFRGYEQYF. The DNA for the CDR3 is TGTGCCAGCAGCGGCGCCACAGGGTTTCGCGGCTACGAGCAGTACTTC.

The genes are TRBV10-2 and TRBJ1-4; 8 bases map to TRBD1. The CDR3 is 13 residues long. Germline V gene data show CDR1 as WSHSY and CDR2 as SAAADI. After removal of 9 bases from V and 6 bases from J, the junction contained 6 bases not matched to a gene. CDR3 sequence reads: CASSSGGHEKLFF. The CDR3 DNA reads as TGCGCCAGTTCGTCAGGGGGCCATGAAAAACTGTTTTTT.

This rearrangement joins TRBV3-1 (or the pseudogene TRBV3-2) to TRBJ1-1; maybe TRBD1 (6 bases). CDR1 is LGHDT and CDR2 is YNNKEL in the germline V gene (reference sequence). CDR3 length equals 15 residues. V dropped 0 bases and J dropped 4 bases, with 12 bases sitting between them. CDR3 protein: CASSQDFPGATEAFF. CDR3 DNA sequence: TGTGCCAGCAGCCAAGATTTCCCAGGGGCCACTGAAGCTTTCTTT.

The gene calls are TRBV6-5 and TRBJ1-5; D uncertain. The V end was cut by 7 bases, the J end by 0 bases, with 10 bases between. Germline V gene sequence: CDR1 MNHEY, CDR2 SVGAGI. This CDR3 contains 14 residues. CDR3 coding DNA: TGTGCCAGCAAGGAGGGAGTTAGCAATCAGCCCCAGCATTTT. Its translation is CASKEGVSNQPQHF.

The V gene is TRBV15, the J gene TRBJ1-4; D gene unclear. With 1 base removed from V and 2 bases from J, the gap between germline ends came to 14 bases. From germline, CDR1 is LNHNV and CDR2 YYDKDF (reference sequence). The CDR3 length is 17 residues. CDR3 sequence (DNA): TGTGCCACCAGCAGAGTCGTAGGGCTTTCTACTAATGAAAAACTGTTTTTT. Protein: CATSRVVGLSTNEKLFF. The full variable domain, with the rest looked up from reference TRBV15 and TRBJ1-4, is DAMVIQNPRYQVTQFGKPVTLSCSQTLNHNVMYWYQQKSSQAPKLLFHYYDKDFNNEADTPDNFQSRRPNTSFCFLDIRSPGLGDTAMYLCATSRVVGLSTNEKLFFGSGTQLSVL.

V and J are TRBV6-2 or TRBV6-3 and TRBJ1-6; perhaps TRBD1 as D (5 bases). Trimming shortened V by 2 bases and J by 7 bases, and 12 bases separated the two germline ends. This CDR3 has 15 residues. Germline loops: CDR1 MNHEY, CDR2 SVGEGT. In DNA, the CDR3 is TGTGCCAGCAGTTACCCGGGACCGAGAAATTCACCCCTCCACTTT. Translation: CASSYPGPRNSPLHF.

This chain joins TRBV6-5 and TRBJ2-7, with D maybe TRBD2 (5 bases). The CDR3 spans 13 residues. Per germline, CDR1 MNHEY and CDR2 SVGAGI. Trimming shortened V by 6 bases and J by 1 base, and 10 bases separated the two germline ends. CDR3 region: CASSIGNSYEQYF. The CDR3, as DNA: TGTGCCAGCAGCATCGGGAATTCCTACGAGCAGTACTTC.

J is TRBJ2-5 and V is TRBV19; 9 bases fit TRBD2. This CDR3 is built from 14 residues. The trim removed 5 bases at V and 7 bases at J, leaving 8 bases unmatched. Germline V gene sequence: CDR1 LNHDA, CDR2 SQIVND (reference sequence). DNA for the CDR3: TGTGCCAGTAGTGTAATAGCGGGGGAGGGGACCCAGTACTTC. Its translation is CASSVIAGEGTQYF.

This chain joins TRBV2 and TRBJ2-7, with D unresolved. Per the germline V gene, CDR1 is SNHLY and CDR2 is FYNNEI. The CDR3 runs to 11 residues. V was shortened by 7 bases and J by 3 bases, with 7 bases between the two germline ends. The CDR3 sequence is CASMLSYEQYF. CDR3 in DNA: TGTGCCAGCATGTTGAGCTACGAGCAGTACTTC.

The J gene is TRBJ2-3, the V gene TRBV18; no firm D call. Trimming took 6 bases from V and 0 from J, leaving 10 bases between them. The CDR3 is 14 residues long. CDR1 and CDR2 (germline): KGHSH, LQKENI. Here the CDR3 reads CASSQAGSTDTQYF. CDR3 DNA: TGTGCCAGCTCCCAAGCCGGTAGCACAGATACGCAGTATTTT.

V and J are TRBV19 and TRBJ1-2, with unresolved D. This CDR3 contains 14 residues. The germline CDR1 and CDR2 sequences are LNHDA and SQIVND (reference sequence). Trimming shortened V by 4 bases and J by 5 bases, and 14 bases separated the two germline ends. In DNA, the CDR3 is TGTGCCAGTAGTACGCCTGGGGAGGTTTATGGCTACACCTTC. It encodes CASSTPGEVYGYTF. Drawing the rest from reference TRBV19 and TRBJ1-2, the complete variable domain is DGGITQSPKYLFRKEGQNVTLSCEQNLNHDAMYWYRQDPGQGLRLIYYSQIVNDFQKGDIAEGYSVSREKKESFPLTVTSAQKNPTAFYLCASSTPGEVYGYTFGSGTRLTVV.

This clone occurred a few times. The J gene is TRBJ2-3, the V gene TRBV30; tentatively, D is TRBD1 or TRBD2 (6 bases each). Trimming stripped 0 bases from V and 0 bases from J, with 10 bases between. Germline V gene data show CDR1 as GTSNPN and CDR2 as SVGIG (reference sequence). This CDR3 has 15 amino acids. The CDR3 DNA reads TGTGCCTGGAGTGTCGGGGGCAGGAGCACAGATACGCAGTATTTT. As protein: CAWSVGGRSTDTQYF. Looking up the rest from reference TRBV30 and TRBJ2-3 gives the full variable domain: SQTIHQWPATLVQPVGSPLSLECTVEGTSNPNLYWYRQAAGRGLQLLFYSVGIGQISSEVPQNLSASRPQDRQFILSSKKLLLSDSGFYLCAWSVGGRSTDTQYFGPGTRLTVL.

The CDR3 sequence: CASSYSSGGSYEQYF. Here the CDR3 DNA reads TGTGCCAGCAGTTACTCGTCAGGGGGGTCCTACGAGCAGTACTTC. This sequence joins TRBV6-5 and TRBJ2-7, with D maybe TRBD1 (7 bases). Trimming took off 0 bases at V and 1 base at J, with 10 bases between the two ends. In germline, CDR1 is MNHEY, CDR2 SVGAGI. The CDR3 is made up of 15 amino acids.

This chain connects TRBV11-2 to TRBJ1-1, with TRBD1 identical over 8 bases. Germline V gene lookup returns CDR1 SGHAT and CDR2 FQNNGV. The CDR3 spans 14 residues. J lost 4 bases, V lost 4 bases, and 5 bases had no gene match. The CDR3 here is CASSSDRGGTEAFF. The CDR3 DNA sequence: TGTGCCAGCAGCTCAGACAGGGGCGGCACTGAAGCTTTCTTT.

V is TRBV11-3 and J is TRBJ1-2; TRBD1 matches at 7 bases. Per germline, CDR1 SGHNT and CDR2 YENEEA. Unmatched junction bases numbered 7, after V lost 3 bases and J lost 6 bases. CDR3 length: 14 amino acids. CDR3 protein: CASSFPDRRNGYTF. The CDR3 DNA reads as TGTGCCAGCAGCTTCCCGGACAGGAGAAATGGCTACACCTTC. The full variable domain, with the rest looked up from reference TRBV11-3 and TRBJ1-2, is EAGVVQSPRYKIIEKKQPVAFWCNPISGHNTLYWYLQNLGQGPELLIRYENEEAVDDSQLPKDRFSAERLKGVDSTLKIQPAELGDSAVYLCASSFPDRRNGYTFGSGTRLTVV.

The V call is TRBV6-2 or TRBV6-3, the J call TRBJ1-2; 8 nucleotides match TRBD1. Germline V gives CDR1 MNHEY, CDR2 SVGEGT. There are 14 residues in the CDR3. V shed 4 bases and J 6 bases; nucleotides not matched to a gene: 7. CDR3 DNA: TGTGCCAGCAGTTCCGCGGGACAGGCTCATGGCTACACCTTC. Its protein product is CASSSAGQAHGYTF.

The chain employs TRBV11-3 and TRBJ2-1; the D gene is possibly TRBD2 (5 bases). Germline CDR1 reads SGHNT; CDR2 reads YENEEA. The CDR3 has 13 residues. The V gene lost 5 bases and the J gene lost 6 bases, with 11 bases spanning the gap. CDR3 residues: CASSPRRLNEQFF. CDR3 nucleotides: TGTGCCAGCAGCCCTCGGAGGCTCAATGAGCAGTTCTTC.